The present T cell receptor beta chain was sequenced within a study of T cells in Graves' hyperthyroidism and ophthalmopathy. This clonotype has a count of ten or more. Researchers amplified the TCR beta CDR3 regions from RNA transcripts. Researchers ran a first-round RT-PCR on the TCR CDR3 using the HTBI primer set. Each CDR3 protein is one row after TCRdb ran MiXCR on the multiplex PCR reads. The profile shows more than 500,000 distinct CDR3 sequences, about 17% of them singletons. This CDR3 region has 14 residues. Germline V lookup: CDR1 SGHAT, CDR2 FQNNGV. V lost 5 bases to trimming and J lost 4 bases, with 14 bases between them.

The V gene is TRBV11-2, the J gene TRBJ2-5, with D perhaps TRBD2 (7 bases). This receptor was identified in a young woman with Graves' hyperthyroidism. Sequencing input: blood. The CDR3: CASSPGGGGETQYF. CDR3 nucleotide sequence: TGTGCCAGCAGCCCCGGAGGGGGGGGAGAGACCCAGTACTTC. Supplemented by reference TRBV11-2 and TRBJ2-5, the full variable domain reads EAGVAQSPRYKIIEKRQSVAFWCNPISGHATLYWYQQILGQGPKLLIQFQNNGVVDDSQLPKDRFSAERLKGVDSTLKIQPAKLEDSAVYLCASSPGGGGETQYFGPGTRLLVL.